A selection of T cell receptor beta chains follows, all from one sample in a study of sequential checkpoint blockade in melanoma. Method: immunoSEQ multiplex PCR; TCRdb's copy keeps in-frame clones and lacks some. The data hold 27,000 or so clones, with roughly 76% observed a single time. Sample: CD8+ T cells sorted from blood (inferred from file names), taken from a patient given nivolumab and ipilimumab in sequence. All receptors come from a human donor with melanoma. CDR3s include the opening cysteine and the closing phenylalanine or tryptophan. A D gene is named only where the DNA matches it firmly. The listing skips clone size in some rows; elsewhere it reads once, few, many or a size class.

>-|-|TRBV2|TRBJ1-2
TGTGCCAGCAGTAATCGGGGCGCCGGGGGTCTCTATGGCTACACCTTC
CASSNRGAGGLYGYTF
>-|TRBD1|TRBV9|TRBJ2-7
TGTGCCAGCAGCGTACTGGGGACAGGAGTTTACGAGCAGTACTTC
CASSVLGTGVYEQYF
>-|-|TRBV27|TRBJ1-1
TGTGCCAGCAGTTTCCTTCCCTCCCGGCTCGGAGGTGAAGCTTTCTTT
CASSFLPSRLGGEAFF
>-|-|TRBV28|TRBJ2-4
TGTGCCAGCAGTAGGACAGTGATGGCCAAAAACATTCAGTACTTC
CASSRTVMAKNIQYF
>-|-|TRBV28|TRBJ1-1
TGTGCCAGCACCCCTCAGGTACGGAACACTGAAGCTTTCTTT
CASTPQVRNTEAFF
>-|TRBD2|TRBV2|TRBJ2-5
TGTGCCAGCCTTGGGACTAGCGGGTTGCGGTTGACCCAGTACTTC
CASLGTSGLRLTQYF
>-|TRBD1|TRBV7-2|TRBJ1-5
TGTGCCAGCAGCTTATCCGACAGGGAGTTCGGTCAGCCCCAGCATTTT
CASSLSDREFGQPQHF
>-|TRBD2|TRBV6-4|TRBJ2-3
TGTGCCAGCAGTCTTAGCGGGAGCGCAGATACGCAGTATTTT
CASSLSGSADTQYF
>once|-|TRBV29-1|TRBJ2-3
TGCAGCGTTGCAGCAGATACGCAGTATTTT
CSVAADTQYF
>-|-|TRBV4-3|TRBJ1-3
TGCGCCAGCAGCCAAGATTCCTCGACACCCTCTTACGGGGACACCATATATTTT
CASSQDSSTPSYGDTIYF
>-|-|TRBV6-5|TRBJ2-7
TGTGCCAGCAGTTACTCGATGGCAGGGTACGAGCAGTACTTC
CASSYSMAGYEQYF
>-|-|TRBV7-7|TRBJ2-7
TGTGCCAGCAGCCCAGGGAGGAATGTGGACGAGCAGTACTTC
CASSPGRNVDEQYF
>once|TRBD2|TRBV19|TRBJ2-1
TGTGCCAGTAGTATGACGGGAGGGCCTCAGGAGCAGTTCTTC
CASSMTGGPQEQFF
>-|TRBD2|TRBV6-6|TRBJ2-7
TGTGCCAGCAGTTATTCTGTGCGGGAGCACGAGCAGTACTTC
CASSYSVREHEQYF
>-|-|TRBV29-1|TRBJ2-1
TGCAGCGTTGGCTTCAGGGGCAATGAGCAGTTCTTC
CSVGFRGNEQFF
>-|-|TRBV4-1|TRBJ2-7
TGCGCCAGCAGCCAAGATGGGGTGGGGGGACAGATCTACGAGCAGTACTTC
CASSQDGVGGQIYEQYF
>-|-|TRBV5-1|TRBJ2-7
TGCGCCAGCAGCTTGGCCTTAACTTTTGAGGGCTACGAGCAGTACTTC
CASSLALTFEGYEQYF
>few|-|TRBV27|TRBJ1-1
TGTGCCAGCAGTTATACGGGGGGCACTGAAGCTTTCTTT
CASSYTGGTEAFF
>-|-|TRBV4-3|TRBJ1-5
TGCGCCAGCAGCCAGCTGCGGGGCGGTCAGCCCCAGCATTTT
CASSQLRGGQPQHF
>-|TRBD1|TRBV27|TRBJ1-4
TGTGCCAGCAGTCCTCTTTTGGACAGGAAGGATGAAACTAATGAAAAACTGTTTTTT
CASSPLLDRKDETNEKLFF
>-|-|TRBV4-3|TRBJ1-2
TGCGCCAGCAGCCAAGAGACCTTCGGGGTTAACTATGGCTACACCTTC
CASSQETFGVNYGYTF
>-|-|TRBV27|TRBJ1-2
TGTGCCAGCAGTCCCCGGGCACGGGGGGGCGCGGATGGCTACACCTTC
CASSPRARGGADGYTF
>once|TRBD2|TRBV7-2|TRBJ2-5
TGTGCCAGCAGCGCGACTAGCGGGTTACGCGAGACCCAGTACTTC
CASSATSGLRETQYF
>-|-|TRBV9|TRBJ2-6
TGTGCCAGCAGCGTAGCTACAGGACAGTCTGCTGGGGCCAACGTCCTGACTTTC
CASSVATGQSAGANVLTF
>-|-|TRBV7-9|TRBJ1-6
TGTGCCAGCAGCTTAACAGGGTACGGTTCACCCCTCCACTTT
CASSLTGYGSPLHF
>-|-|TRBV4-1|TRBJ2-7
TGCGCCAGCAGTCCCATCGGGCAGGGCTACGAGCAGTACTTC
CASSPIGQGYEQYF
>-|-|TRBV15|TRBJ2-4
TGTGCCACCAGCAGAGATCGGGGGGCGGCCAAAAACATTCAGTACTTC
CATSRDRGAAKNIQYF
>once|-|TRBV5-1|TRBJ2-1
TGCGCCAGCAGCTTAGGGGCGGGGTACAATGAGCAGTTCTTC
CASSLGAGYNEQFF
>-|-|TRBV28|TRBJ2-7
TGTGCCAGCGGGTCTTTGGGGCCAGGGGTATATAACGAGCAGTACTTC
CASGSLGPGVYNEQYF
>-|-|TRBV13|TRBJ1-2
TGTGCCAGCAGCCCCAAGGGGATGGGGCGGATGGATGGCTACACCTTC
CASSPKGMGRMDGYTF
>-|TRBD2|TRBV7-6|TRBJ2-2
TGTGCCAGCAGCTTAGCCGAACTAGCGGCTACCGGGGAGCTGTTTTTT
CASSLAELAATGELFF
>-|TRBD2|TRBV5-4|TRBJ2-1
TGTGCCAGCAGCCCTAGGACTAGCGGGGTGAGCTCCTACAATGAGCAGTTCTTC
CASSPRTSGVSSYNEQFF
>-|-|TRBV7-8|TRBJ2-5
TGTGCCAGCAGCTCGTCACCAGCGGCATACCAAGAGACCCAGTACTTC
CASSSSPAAYQETQYF
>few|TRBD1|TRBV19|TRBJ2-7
TGTGCCAGTAGCCCCACAGGGGGCGACTACGAGCAGTACTTC
CASSPTGGDYEQYF
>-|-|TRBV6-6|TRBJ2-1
TGTGCCAGCAGCCCCGGGGGAGGCAATGAGCAGTTCTTC
CASSPGGGNEQFF
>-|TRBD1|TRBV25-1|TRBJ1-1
TGTGCCAGCAGTGAAGGGACAGGTTCTGAAGCTTTCTTT
CASSEGTGSEAFF
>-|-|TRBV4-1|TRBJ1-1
TGCGCCAGCAGCCAAGCAGGGACTGAAGCTTTCTTT
CASSQAGTEAFF
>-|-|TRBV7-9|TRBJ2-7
TGTGCCAGCAGCTTAGTCTACAGGTCTGAGCAGTACTTC
CASSLVYRSEQYF
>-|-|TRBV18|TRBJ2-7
TGTGCCAGCTCACTTCCGGACAACTACGAGCAGTACTTC
CASSLPDNYEQYF
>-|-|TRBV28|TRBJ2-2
TGTGCCAGCAGTATGAGGAACACCGGGGAGCTGTTTTTT
CASSMRNTGELFF
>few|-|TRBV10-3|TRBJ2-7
TGTGCCATCAGTGTCGGGGGGCCCCCCTACGAGCAGTACTTC
CAISVGGPPYEQYF
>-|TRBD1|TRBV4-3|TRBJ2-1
TGCGCCAGCAGGGACAGGACCCTGAATGAGCAGTTCTTC
CASRDRTLNEQFF
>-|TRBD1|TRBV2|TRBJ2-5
TGTGCCACCGAGACGACAGGGGCGGAGACCCAGTACTTC
CATETTGAETQYF
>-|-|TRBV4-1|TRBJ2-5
TGCGCCAGCAGCCAGCGGGGAGAGACCCAGTACTTC
CASSQRGETQYF
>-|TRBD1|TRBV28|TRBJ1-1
TGTGCCAGCAGTTTCGACAGGGCGAACACTGAAGCTTTCTTT
CASSFDRANTEAFF
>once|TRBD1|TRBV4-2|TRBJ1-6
TGTGCCAGCAGCGGTCAGGGGGCCGGTAATTCACCCCTCCACTTT
CASSGQGAGNSPLHF
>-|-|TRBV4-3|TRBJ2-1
TGCGCCAGCAGCCAAGAAGTGGGAGGTATCCACAATGAGCAGTTCTTC
CASSQEVGGIHNEQFF
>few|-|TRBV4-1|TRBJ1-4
TGTGCCAGCAGCCAAGAGGGGAGGTCAGTGTTTTTT
CASSQEGRSVFF
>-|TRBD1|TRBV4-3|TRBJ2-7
TGCGCCAGCAGCCAAGAGGGGACAGGGGGGGACGAGCAGTACTTC
CASSQEGTGGDEQYF